The T cell receptor beta chain described here comes from a study of blood T cell repertoires in COVID-19. Under the authors' procedure: Researchers report that nucleated cell counts were estimated from reference gene primer amplification. TCRdb's copy holds only in-frame clones and misses some; the assay was immunoSEQ multiplex PCR. For V, J and clone size, that table is used; D and trimming come from the DNA. The data contain approximately 300,000 clones, more than 85% of them singletons. Participant reports of clinical history set cohort assignment. People in the exposed group encountered a COVID-19 case within 2 weeks before entering the study. This clonotype was sampled from a woman aged 25-40 years who had been exposed to COVID-19. The sample was PBMCs or T cells enriched from blood (not recorded which).

In DNA, the CDR3 is TGTGCCAGCAGCTCTAGCGGCCACTACAATGAGCAGTTCTTC. Protein product: CASSSSGHYNEQFF. V usage is TRBV5-8 and J usage is TRBJ2-1; TRBD2 matches at 7 bases. The CDR3 contains 14 residues. Germline loops: CDR1 SGHTS, CDR2 YDEGEE. The junction had 3 bases not matched to a gene; V was cut back by 3 bases and J by 3 bases.